This paragraph covers one T cell receptor (beta chain) sequence. The junction had 13 bases not matched to a gene; V was cut back by 9 bases and J by 4 bases. Per the germline V gene, CDR1 is SGHRS and CDR2 is YFSETQ. The CDR3 is made up of 15 amino acids. Individual cDNA molecules carried attached unique molecular identifiers. In TCRdb, the 5' RACE reads were re-called with MiXCR into one record per CDR3 protein. The sample holds more than 45,000 distinct CDR3 sequences, roughly 13% seen once. This specimen comes from a study of early T cells in non-severe SARS-CoV-2 infection. In the study overall: Chains were unpaired, as sequencing was done on bulk RNA from unsorted whole blood.

Specimen: whole blood. The chain is built from TRBV5-1 and TRBJ2-5; 9 bases match TRBD1. The TCR comes from an adult who was a healthcare worker with PCR-confirmed SARS-CoV-2 infection or an uninfected control (not recorded which). The DNA for the CDR3 is TGCGCCACATCTATACAGGGGGCGTTCGCAGAGACCCAGTACTTC. This encodes CATSIQGAFAETQYF.